Below, 29 T cell receptor beta chains from the same sample are listed, as sequenced in a study of cytomegalovirus exposure and HLA in healthy donors (dated by TCRdb to 2017 to 2019). Library preparation employed the immunoSEQ multiplex PCR assay. The multiplex PCR relied on a mix of 60 forward primers for TCR Vbeta segments and 13 reverse primers for TCR Jbeta segments. Sourced from immuneACCESS, this table was stored by TCRdb with only in-frame sequences that have V and J called. A share of the clones is absent; for the studies checked, an unresolved V gene accounts for under half, and the remainder has no known explanation. Within this sample are 110,000 to 150,000 clones, with approximately 63% of them counted one time only. The ten largest make up 2.1% of the sample. Sequencing input: PBMCs. All receptors derive from a woman aged 55-70 years in good health and CMV-seropositive.

The chain uses TRBV5-8 and TRBJ1-2; D ambiguous. The CDR3 totals 12 residues. V dropped 2 bases and J dropped 8 bases, with 10 bases sitting between them. In germline, CDR1 is SGHTS, CDR2 YDEGEE. CDR3 sequence reads: CASSFLGGGYTF. CDR3 nucleotides: TGTGCCAGCAGCTTCCTGGGCGGGGGCTACACCTTC.

The count of this clone is one. This rearrangement joins TRBV5-1 to TRBJ2-2; maybe TRBD1 (5 bases). The CDR3 is 15 amino acids. Germline CDR1 SGHRS, CDR2 YFSETQ. V was cut by 1 base and J by 6 bases, with 13 bases left in between. The CDR3 region is CASSLQGNRAGELFF. CDR3 DNA: TGCGCCAGCAGCTTGCAGGGCAATCGAGCCGGGGAGCTGTTTTTT.

This clone appeared a few times. This chain links TRBV6-1 with TRBJ2-1, with 7 bases matching TRBD2. Germline loops: CDR1 MNHNS, CDR2 SASEGT. After removal of 2 bases from V and 6 bases from J, the junction contained 7 bases not matched to a gene. The CDR3 is 15 residues long. CDR3 DNA: TGTGCCAGCAGTGAACCCGGCGGGAGAGGCAATGAGCAGTTCTTC. Its protein product is CASSEPGGRGNEQFF.

This chain connects TRBV21-1 to TRBJ1-1. TRBV21-1 counts as a pseudogene. The CDR3 sequence is 11 residues long. The CDR3 nucleotides read TGTGCCAGCAGAAGCGGGGGAGTAGCTTTCTTT. Translated: CASRSGGVAFF.

V gene TRBV4-1 combines with J gene TRBJ2-7; D uncertain. CDR1 and CDR2 (germline): MGHRA, YSYEKL. CDR3 length equals 15 residues. Trimming pared 0 bases from V and 1 base from J, leaving 10 bases between. Here the CDR3 reads CASSQDRAESYEQYF. DNA for the CDR3: TGCGCCAGCAGCCAAGATCGCGCGGAATCCTACGAGCAGTACTTC.

The chain couples TRBV7-8 to TRBJ2-1; 10 nucleotides line up with TRBD2. V was clipped by 3 bases and J by 2 bases; unmatched bases: 4. The CDR3 spans 16 residues. Germline CDR1 is SGHVS and CDR2 is FQNEAQ. The CDR3 DNA is TGTGCCAGCAGCTTTCTCCTAGCGGGAGCCTACAATGAGCAGTTCTTC. It encodes CASSFLLAGAYNEQFF. Using reference TRBV7-8 and TRBJ2-1 for the parts outside the CDR3, the full variable domain is GAGVSQSPRYKVAKRGQDVALRCDPISGHVSLFWYQQALGQGPEFLTYFQNEAQLDKSGLPSDRFFAERPEGSVSTLKIQRTQQEDSAVYLCASSFLLAGAYNEQFFGPGTRLTVL.

The CDR3 nucleotides are TGCGCCAGCAGCCGGGACTTCAATCAGCCCCAGCATTTT. Its protein product is CASSRDFNQPQHF. The V and J genes are TRBV5-1 and TRBJ1-5; a possible D gene is TRBD1 (5 bases). Germline V gene lookup returns CDR1 SGHRS and CDR2 YFSETQ. The V gene lost 4 bases and the J gene lost 3 bases, with 8 bases spanning the gap. The CDR3 consists of 13 residues.

Many counts were recorded for this clone. The CDR3 region is CASSSTGGMNTEAFF. The CDR3 bases are TGTGCCAGCAGTTCGACAGGGGGCATGAACACTGAAGCTTTCTTT. The chain links TRBV28 to TRBJ1-1, with 10 bases matching TRBD1. CDR3 size: 15 residues. The ends lost 4 bases at V and 0 bases at J; junction bases unmatched: 2. CDR1 MDHEN and CDR2 SYDVKM come from the germline V gene.

The CDR3 reads CASSLAQGSGRGYTF. In DNA form, the CDR3 reads TGTGCCAGCAGCCTGGCCCAGGGTTCTGGACGAGGCTACACCTTC. The genes are TRBV5-4 and TRBJ1-2; tentative D call: TRBD1 (5 bases). The CDR3 runs to 15 residues. V lost 4 bases and J 8 bases, leaving 21 bases between the germline ends. Germline CDR1 and CDR2: SGHNT and YYREEE (reference sequence).

This clone was seen only a few times. This rearrangement joins TRBV7-9 to TRBJ2-3; 7 nucleotides line up with TRBD2. CDR1 is SEHNR and CDR2 is FQNEAQ in the germline V gene (reference sequence). The CDR3 length is 18 residues. V shed 5 bases, J shed 1 base, and the junction held 15 bases outside the gene matches. The CDR3 here is CASSALLGGRTRTDTQYF. DNA of the CDR3: TGTGCCAGCAGCGCTTTGCTGGGGGGGAGGACCCGCACAGATACGCAGTATTTT.

The V gene is TRBV5-6, the J gene TRBJ2-7; 9 nucleotides match TRBD2. Looked up from germline, CDR1 is SGHDT and CDR2 is YYEEEE. The CDR3 is 15 residues long. V shed 4 bases, J shed 13 bases, and the junction held 18 bases outside the gene matches. The CDR3 loop is CASSLAGSPSFLEYF. The DNA of the CDR3 is TGTGCCAGCAGCCTAGCGGGGTCGCCCTCTTTCTTGGAATACTTC.

The genes are TRBV28 and TRBJ2-5; D unresolved. This CDR3 spans 12 amino acids. Germline assignment: CDR1 MDHEN and CDR2 SYDVKM. The germline V and J ends were trimmed by 5 bases and 5 bases, with 9 bases remaining between them. The CDR3 sequence is CASSPPRETQYF. CDR3 in DNA: TGTGCCAGCAGTCCCCCGCGTGAGACCCAGTACTTC.

The chain has TRBV19 and TRBJ1-1, with 11 bases fitting TRBD1. In germline, CDR1 is LNHDA, CDR2 SQIVND (reference sequence). Trimming at V came to 6 bases and at J to 3 bases, leaving 9 bases not matched to a gene. This CDR3 region has 16 residues. This CDR3 reads CASSGQGAIGYTEAFF. The CDR3 region has the DNA TGTGCCAGTAGCGGACAGGGGGCAATTGGGTACACTGAAGCTTTCTTT.

The chain is built from TRBV6-5 and TRBJ1-2; the match to TRBD1 covers 12 bases. The CDR3 spans 15 residues. Germline values: CDR1 MNHEY, CDR2 SVGAGI. V was clipped by 2 bases and J by 8 bases; unmatched bases: 6. The CDR3, as DNA: TGTGCCAGCAGTTACCGGGACAGGGGGCTACGGGGCTACACCTTC. It encodes CASSYRDRGLRGYTF.

The chain combines TRBV18 with TRBJ2-1; TRBD2 aligns across 12 bases. CDR3 length equals 19 residues. J was trimmed by 3 bases and V by 6 bases; bases with no gene match: 15. Germline V CDR1 and CDR2: KGHSH, LQKENI. Written as DNA, the CDR3 is TGTGCCAGCTCCCTTCGACTAGCGGGAGAGCTGGCTAGCTACAATGAGCAGTTCTTC. Translation: CASSLRLAGELASYNEQFF.

CDR3 region: CASSFSGDTQYF. The CDR3 region has the DNA TGTGCCAGCAGCTTTTCAGGGGATACGCAGTATTTT. The chain employs TRBV7-8 and TRBJ2-3; TRBD1 is a possible D gene (5 bases). This CDR3 is 12 amino acids long. V was pared by 3 bases and J by 6 bases, with 7 bases between. The germline gives CDR1 SGHVS, CDR2 FQNEAQ.

This chain connects TRBV15 to TRBJ2-7; 10 bases match TRBD1. Germline V gene sequence: CDR1 LNHNV, CDR2 YYDKDF (reference sequence). CDR3 length: 15 residues. V gave up 4 bases and J gave up 6 bases; unmatched junction bases: 9. CDR3 sequence reads: CATSTGRQGASEQYF. The DNA of the CDR3 is TGTGCCACCAGCACCGGGAGACAGGGGGCGTCCGAGCAGTACTTC.

The CDR3 coding sequence is TGTGCCAGCTCACCGTTGGAGGGACAGGGGGCCTACACCTTC. It translates to CASSPLEGQGAYTF. The chain couples TRBV18 to TRBJ1-2; 12 positions agree with TRBD1. Looked up from germline, CDR1 is KGHSH and CDR2 is LQKENI. V lost 3 bases to trimming and J lost 10 bases; unmatched junction nucleotides: 6. The CDR3 totals 14 residues.

V usage is TRBV30 and J usage is TRBJ1-1, with a possible D match to TRBD1 (6 bases). V was shortened by 1 base and J by 1 base, with 7 bases between the two germline ends. Germline CDR1 reads GTSNPN; CDR2 reads SVGIG (reference sequence). This CDR3 contains 13 residues. CDR3 in amino acids: CAWSEQGNTEAFF. CDR3 DNA sequence: TGTGCCTGGAGTGAACAGGGGAACACTGAAGCTTTCTTT. The variable domain in full, completed from reference TRBV30 and TRBJ1-1, reads SQTIHQWPATLVQPVGSPLSLECTVEGTSNPNLYWYRQAAGRGLQLLFYSVGIGQISSEVPQNLSASRPQDRQFILSSKKLLLSDSGFYLCAWSEQGNTEAFFGQGTRLTVV.

This chain uses TRBV9 with TRBJ2-5; no clear D. From germline, CDR1 is SGDLS and CDR2 YYNGEE. Deletions cut 2 bases from V and 5 bases from J, with 13 bases between. The CDR3 spans 14 residues. Here the CDR3 DNA reads TGTGCCAGCAGCGTTCATAGTGATCGGGAGACCCAGTACTTC. It codes for CASSVHSDRETQYF. Full variable domain (missing parts from reference TRBV9 and TRBJ2-5): DSGVTQTPKHLITATGQRVTLRCSPRSGDLSVYWYQQSLDQGLQFLIQYYNGEERAKGNILERFSAQQFPDLHSELNLSSLELGDSALYFCASSVHSDRETQYFGPGTRLLVL.

This clone appeared a few times. The V and J genes are TRBV21-1 and TRBJ2-7; the listed D gene, TRBD1, was not tested against the DNA. TRBV21-1 is a recognized pseudogene. This CDR3 is built from 16 residues. Written as DNA, the CDR3 is TGTGCCAGCAGCCGGGTTGAAGCAGGGGAAACATACGAGCAGTACTTC. The encoded protein is CASSRVEAGETYEQYF.

The genes are TRBV29-1 and TRBJ2-7, with D unclear. Trimming cost V 2 bases and J 0 bases, with 11 bases left between them. Per germline, CDR1 SQVTM and CDR2 ANQGSEA. CDR3 length equals 14 residues. CDR3 coding DNA: TGCAGCGTTGAACTGAAGCCTAACTCCTACGAGCAGTACTTC. It translates to CSVELKPNSYEQYF.

This sequence joins TRBV7-3 and TRBJ2-3; 7 nucleotides agree with TRBD2. Germline V CDR1 and CDR2: SGHTA, FQGTGA. V lost 2 bases, J lost 6 bases, and 5 bases stayed unmatched. This CDR3 is built from 14 residues. The CDR3 nucleotides read TGTGCCAGCAGCTTAGGCGGGAGAGGTGATACGCAGTATTTT. It encodes CASSLGGRGDTQYF.

This sequence joins TRBV18 and TRBJ2-7, with D maybe TRBD2 (6 bases). Germline CDR1 KGHSH, CDR2 LQKENI. Trimming removed 1 base at V and 2 bases at J, with 9 bases between. The CDR3 loop spans 14 amino acids. This CDR3 reads CASSPRDSPYEQYF. The CDR3 nucleotides read TGTGCCAGCTCACCACGGGACTCTCCCTACGAGCAGTACTTC.

This rearrangement joins TRBV28 to TRBJ2-7, with 7 bases that match TRBD2. V lost 6 bases to trimming and J lost 2 bases; unmatched junction nucleotides: 7. The CDR3 is 14 amino acids. CDR1 and CDR2 from the germline V gene are MDHEN and SYDVKM. CDR3 coding DNA: TGTGCCAGCAGACAATCAGGGACTACCTACGAGCAGTACTTC. This codes for CASRQSGTTYEQYF.

The chain recombines TRBV6-1 with TRBJ2-7; 7 nucleotides agree with TRBD2. The trim removed 6 bases at V and 0 bases at J, leaving 11 bases unmatched. Germline assignment: CDR1 MNHNS and CDR2 SASEGT. The CDR3 has 16 residues. CDR3 residues: CASRERGGSPSYEQYF. CDR3 nucleotides: TGTGCCAGCAGGGAAAGAGGCGGGAGTCCCTCCTACGAGCAGTACTTC.

For this clone: Other DNA sequences in this sample translate to the same CDR3. The gene calls are TRBV7-3 and TRBJ1-1; maybe TRBD1 (5 bases). CDR3 size: 13 residues. Germline V gives CDR1 SGHTA, CDR2 FQGTGA. V gave up 5 bases and J gave up 1 base, with 8 bases separating them. The CDR3 bases are TGTGCCAGCAGCCCGGACACGAACACTGAAGCTTTCTTT. Amino acid sequence: CASSPDTNTEAFF.

This chain joins TRBV5-1 and TRBJ2-3; 7 bases fit TRBD2. Germline values: CDR1 SGHRS, CDR2 YFSETQ. V gave up 0 bases and J gave up 3 bases; unmatched junction bases: 4. The CDR3 has 15 residues. This chain's CDR3 is CASSLGPSGTDTQYF. The CDR3 DNA reads as TGCGCCAGCAGCTTGGGGCCTAGCGGAACAGATACGCAGTATTTT.

The chain couples TRBV6-6 to TRBJ1-1; D possibly corresponds to TRBD1 (6 bases). The length of the CDR3 is 12 residues. CDR1 is MNHNY, CDR2 SVGAGI, per germline (reference sequence). Trimming took 7 bases from V and 8 from J, leaving 14 bases between them. The CDR3 is CASTTTGLEAFF. In nucleotides, the CDR3 is TGTGCCAGCACCACGACAGGCCTCGAAGCTTTCTTT.